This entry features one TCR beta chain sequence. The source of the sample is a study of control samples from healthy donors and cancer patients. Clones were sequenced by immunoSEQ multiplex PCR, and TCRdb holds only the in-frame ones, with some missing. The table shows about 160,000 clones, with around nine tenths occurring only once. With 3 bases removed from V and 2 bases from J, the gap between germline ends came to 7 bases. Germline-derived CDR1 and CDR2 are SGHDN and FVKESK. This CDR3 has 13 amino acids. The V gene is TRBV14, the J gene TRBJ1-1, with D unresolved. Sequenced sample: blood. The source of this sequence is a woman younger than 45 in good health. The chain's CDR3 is CASSQIGNTEAFF. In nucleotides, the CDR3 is TGTGCCAGCAGCCAGATCGGCAACACTGAAGCTTTCTTT.